The present T cell receptor (beta chain) was sequenced within a study of CD8+ T cells in alopecia areata. After isolation, RNA underwent reverse transcription to generate cDNA as the sequencing template. Profiling relied on immunoSEQ multiplex PCR, and the TCRdb table lists in-frame clones only, not all of them. The repertoire holds 200,000 to 250,000 clones, with over 60% as singletons. In regard to this clone: What it binds is not known.

Treatment described: oral pan-JAK inhibitor, 5-10 mg twice daily. Samples from alopecia areata patients were lesional scalp punch biopsies and peripheral blood. Broader study findings: Under tofacitinib, fewer expanded CD8+ clones appeared among the top 100 scalp clones. Association of baseline CD8+ expansion with response is uncertain owing to one nonresponder. Many expanded lesional clones persisted in scalp and blood during tofacitinib treatment.

This CDR3 contains 12 residues. Trimming took 2 bases from V and 4 from J, leaving 6 bases between them. Germline V gene data show CDR1 as MNHEY and CDR2 as SVGAGI. Sequencing was performed on CD4+ T cells sorted from blood, taken at week 4, from a patient treated with tofacitinib. The receptor comes from a human donor with alopecia areata. The rearrangement joins TRBV6-5 to TRBJ2-7, with D possibly matching TRBD1 (5 bases). The CDR3 spells CASSYRGYEQYF. CDR3 in DNA: TGTGCCAGCAGTTACAGGGGATACGAGCAGTACTTC.